Shown below are 6 T cell receptor beta chains from a single sample sequenced in a study of T cell clonotyping in hematopoietic cell transplantation. TCRdb's copy holds only in-frame clones and misses some; the assay was immunoSEQ multiplex PCR. This table holds under 9,500 clones, 97% found once. Here the sequenced sample was peripheral blood mononuclear cells, taken 100 days after allogeneic stem cell transplant. The receptor set was obtained from a male patient between 55 and 70 years old who had an allogeneic stem cell transplant from a related donor, so the T cells may come from the graft donor. Some clones in this sample may be carry-over from other donors' samples.

CDR3 protein: CASSQQGLPYEQYF. The CDR3 DNA follows: TGTGCCAGTAGCCAACAGGGTTTACCCTACGAGCAGTACTTC. The chain combines TRBV19 with TRBJ2-7, with D maybe TRBD1 (6 bases). The CDR3 has 14 amino acids. The germline V and J ends were trimmed by 6 bases and 2 bases, with 14 bases remaining between them. Germline V gene data show CDR1 as LNHDA and CDR2 as SQIVND (reference sequence).

The gene calls are TRBV11-2 and TRBJ2-2; 8 bases agree with TRBD1. V gave up 0 bases and J gave up 3 bases; unmatched junction bases: 6. Germline CDR1 SGHAT, CDR2 FQNNGV. The CDR3 extends over 17 amino acids. The CDR3: CASSLEAGGWDTGELFF. CDR3 nucleotides: TGTGCCAGCAGCTTAGAGGCAGGGGGCTGGGACACCGGGGAGCTGTTTTTT.

The chain has TRBV11-2 and TRBJ2-7; no clear D gene. This CDR3 is built from 14 residues. Germline V gives CDR1 SGHAT, CDR2 FQNNGV. With 5 bases removed from V and 0 bases from J, the gap between germline ends came to 11 bases. In DNA form, the CDR3 reads TGTGCCAGCAGCCAATCCCCCAGCTCCTACGAGCAGTACTTC. Protein product: CASSQSPSSYEQYF.

In the case of this clone: Sequence at one end of the junction differs from germline and may be a read error. V gene TRBV2 combines with J gene TRBJ2-2, with 8 bases fitting TRBD1. The CDR3 contains 17 residues. CDR1 SNHLY and CDR2 FYNNEI come from the germline V gene. CDR3 DNA: TGTGCCAGCCGTGACAGGGGCCGGGGTACGAACACCGGGGAGCTGTTTTTT. This gives the protein CASRDRGRGTNTGELFF.

The V gene is TRBV6-1, the J gene TRBJ1-2, with D possibly matching TRBD1 (5 bases). The CDR3 is 13 amino acids. In germline, CDR1 is MNHNS, CDR2 SASEGT. Trimming took off 8 bases at V and 8 bases at J, with 18 bases between the two ends. The CDR3 region has the DNA TGTGCCAGCGATTCAGGGAATGGAGTGGGCTACACCTTC. Translation gives CASDSGNGVGYTF.

The gene calls are TRBV9 and TRBJ2-3, with 10 nucleotides matching TRBD2. The CDR3 totals 15 residues. The V gene end was trimmed by 0 bases and the J gene end by 3 bases; junction bases not matched to a gene: 1. In germline, CDR1 is SGDLS, CDR2 YYNGEE. CDR3 in DNA: TGTGCCAGCAGCGTAGTGGGACTAGCGACAGATACGCAGTATTTT. Protein: CASSVVGLATDTQYF.